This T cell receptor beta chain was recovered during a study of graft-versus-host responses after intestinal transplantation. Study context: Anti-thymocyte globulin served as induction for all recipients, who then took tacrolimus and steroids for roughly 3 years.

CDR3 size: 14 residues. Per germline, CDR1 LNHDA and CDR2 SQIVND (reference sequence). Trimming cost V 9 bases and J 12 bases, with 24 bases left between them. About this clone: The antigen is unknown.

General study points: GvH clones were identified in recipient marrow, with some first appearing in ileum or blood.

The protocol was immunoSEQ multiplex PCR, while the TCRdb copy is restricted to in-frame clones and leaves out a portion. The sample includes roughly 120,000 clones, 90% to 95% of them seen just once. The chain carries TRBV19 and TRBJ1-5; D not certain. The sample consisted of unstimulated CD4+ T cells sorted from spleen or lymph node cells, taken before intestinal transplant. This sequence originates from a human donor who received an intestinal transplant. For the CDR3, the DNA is TGTGCCAGCGGCCTCTTAGGTGCTGTCAGCCACCAGCATTTT. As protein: CASGLLGAVSHQHF.